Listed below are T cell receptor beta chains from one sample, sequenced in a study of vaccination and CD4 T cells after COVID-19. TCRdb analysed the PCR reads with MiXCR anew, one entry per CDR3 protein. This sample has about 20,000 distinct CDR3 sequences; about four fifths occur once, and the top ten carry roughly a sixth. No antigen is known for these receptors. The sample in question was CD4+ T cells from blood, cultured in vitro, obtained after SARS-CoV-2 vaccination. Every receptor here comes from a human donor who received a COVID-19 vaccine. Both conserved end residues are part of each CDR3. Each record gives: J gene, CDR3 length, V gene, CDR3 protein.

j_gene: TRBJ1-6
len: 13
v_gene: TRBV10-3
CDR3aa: CAIRGTGDSPLHF

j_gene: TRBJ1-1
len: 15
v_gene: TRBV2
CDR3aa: CASSDRAGRNTEAFF

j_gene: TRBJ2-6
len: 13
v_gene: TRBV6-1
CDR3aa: CASRSSGANVLTF

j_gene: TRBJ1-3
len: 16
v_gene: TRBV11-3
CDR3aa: CASSLGPQGAGNTIYF

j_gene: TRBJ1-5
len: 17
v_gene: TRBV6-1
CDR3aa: CASSDQVQDPNNQPQHF

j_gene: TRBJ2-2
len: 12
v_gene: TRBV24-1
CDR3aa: CASGKGTGELFF

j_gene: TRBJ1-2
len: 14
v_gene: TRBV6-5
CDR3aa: CASSLDRSSYGYTF

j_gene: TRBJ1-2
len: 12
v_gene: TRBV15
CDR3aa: CATSRDGWGRVF

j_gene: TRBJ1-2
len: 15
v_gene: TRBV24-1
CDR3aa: CATSSRRGPDYGYTF

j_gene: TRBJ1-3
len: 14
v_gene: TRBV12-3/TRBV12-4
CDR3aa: CASSLLGAGNTIYF

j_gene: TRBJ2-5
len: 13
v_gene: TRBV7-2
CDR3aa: CASSLRGQETQYF

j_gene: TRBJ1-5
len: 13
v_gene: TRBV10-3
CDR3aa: CASKGTVNQPQHF

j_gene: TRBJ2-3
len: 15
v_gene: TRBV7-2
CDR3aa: CASSTLLAGVDTQYF

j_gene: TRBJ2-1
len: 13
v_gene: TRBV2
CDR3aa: CATTTGPYNEQFF

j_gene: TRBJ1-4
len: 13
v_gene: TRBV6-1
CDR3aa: CASSIHEGEKLFF

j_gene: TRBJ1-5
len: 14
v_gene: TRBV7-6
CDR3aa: CASSLLASNQPQHF

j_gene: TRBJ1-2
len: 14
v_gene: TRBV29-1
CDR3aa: CSVDVGLGNYGYTF

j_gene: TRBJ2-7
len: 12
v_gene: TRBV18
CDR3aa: CASSPGDREQYF

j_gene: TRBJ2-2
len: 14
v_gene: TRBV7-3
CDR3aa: CASSLSGGTGELFF

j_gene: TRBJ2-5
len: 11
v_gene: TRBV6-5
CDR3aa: CASSSGETQYF

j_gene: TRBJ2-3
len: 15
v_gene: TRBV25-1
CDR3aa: CASSPGGVLRDTQYF

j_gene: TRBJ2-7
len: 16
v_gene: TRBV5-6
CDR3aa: CANSLFSQRRAYEQYF

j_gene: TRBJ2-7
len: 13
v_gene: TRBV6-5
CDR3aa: CASSSTWVYEQYF

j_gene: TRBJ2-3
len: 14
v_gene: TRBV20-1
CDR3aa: CSARIWSRTDTQYF

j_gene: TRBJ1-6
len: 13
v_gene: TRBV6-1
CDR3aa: CASSGQVNSPLHF